This entry features one TCR beta chain sequence. Its antigen remains unknown. The sample belongs to a study of blood T cells in healthy people across ages. Study findings and constraints: There were more naive CD4+ cells and higher diversity in long-lived donors than in aged donors.

CDR1 and CDR2 (germline): DFQATT, SNEGSKA (reference sequence). CDR3 length: 15 amino acids. With 5 bases removed from V and 5 bases from J, the gap between germline ends came to 16 bases. Together with a sample-barcoded 5' primer, a J-beta primer mix was included in a second PCR lasting about 6 to 11 cycles. Each sample yielded at least 2.5 million CDR3-containing paired-end reads. TCRdb fed the 5' RACE reads into MiXCR, producing one record per CDR3 protein. Of 1.8 million or so distinct CDR3 sequences in the sample, 39% were seen once. This receptor was identified in a human donor in good health. The sample consisted of blood. The J gene is TRBJ1-6, the V gene TRBV20-1; a possible D gene is TRBD1 (5 bases). Here the CDR3 DNA reads TGCAGTGCTGGCCTGACAGTCATCAATAATTCACCCCTCCACTTT. This encodes CSAGLTVINNSPLHF.